The 8 T cell receptor beta chains listed next were all sequenced from one sample in a study of metastatic and nonmetastatic thyroid tumors. Patients were all untreated before their thyroid surgery. TCRdb re-analyzed the PCR reads using MiXCR. Of approximately 25,000 clones in the sample, 20% to 30% were seen once. Material for sequencing was blood. The receptors stem from a male donor with papillary thyroid cancer or a benign thyroid nodule (not recorded which). Some clones in this sample may be carry-over from other donors' samples.

This clone was counted many times. The gene calls are TRBV9 and TRBJ2-2, with 9 nucleotides matching TRBD2. V trimming: 0 bases; J trimming: 5 bases; junction bases outside the gene matches: 14. The germline gives CDR1 SGDLS, CDR2 YYNGEE. The CDR3 is 19 residues long. The CDR3 nucleotides read TGTGCCAGCAGCGTAGGGGTCGGCGGGAGGGCCCCTAGTACCGGGGAGCTGTTTTTT. Its protein is CASSVGVGGRAPSTGELFF.

This clone has a count of ten or more. The chain uses TRBV15 and TRBJ2-5, with 12 nucleotides matching TRBD2. The CDR3 length is 17 residues. Germline values: CDR1 LNHNV, CDR2 YYDKDF (reference sequence). V gave up 5 bases and J gave up 4 bases; unmatched junction bases: 11. This CDR3 reads CATSGSLLAGGRETQYF. Written as DNA, the CDR3 is TGTGCCACCAGCGGAAGCTTACTAGCGGGAGGACGAGAGACCCAGTACTTC.

This clone was counted many times. Possible read error: a much larger clone is one base away. Other DNA sequences within the sample encode an identical CDR3. CDR3 sequence reads: CASSQGLARNEQFF. Written as DNA, the CDR3 is TGTGCCAGCAGTCAAGGACTCGCGCGCAATGAGCAGTTCTTC. The V gene is TRBV28, the J gene TRBJ2-1, with TRBD2 as a possible D gene (5 bases). CDR1 MDHEN and CDR2 SYDVKM come from the germline V gene. The CDR3 is 14 residues long. V lost 5 bases, J lost 6 bases, and 14 bases lay in between.

The chain is built from TRBV6-2 or TRBV6-3 and TRBJ2-2; 7 bases agree with TRBD1. CDR3 length: 16 amino acids. Germline-derived CDR1 and CDR2 are MNHEY and SVGEGT. Trimming took 6 bases from V and 0 from J; bases not matched to a gene: 7. CDR3 sequence reads: CASRRTGASNTGELFF. The CDR3 DNA is TGTGCCAGCAGAAGAACAGGGGCCTCGAACACCGGGGAGCTGTTTTTT.

This clone occurred many times. V gene TRBV28 combines with J gene TRBJ2-5; 8 bases fit TRBD2. This CDR3 has 14 residues. Germline CDR1 and CDR2: MDHEN and SYDVKM. V was clipped by 6 bases and J by 4 bases; unmatched bases: 7. CDR3 amino acids: CASSSAGGPETQYF. The CDR3 DNA follows: TGTGCCAGCAGCTCCGCGGGGGGCCCAGAGACCCAGTACTTC.

This clone is judged medium-sized. The rearrangement links TRBV11-3 to TRBJ1-1; TRBD1 might be the D (5 bases). The CDR3 runs to 14 residues. CDR1 is SGHNT and CDR2 is YENEEA in the germline V gene. V dropped 5 bases and J dropped 0 bases, with 10 bases sitting between them. In DNA, the CDR3 is TGTGCCAGCAGCGGGGCACGCCTGAACACTGAAGCTTTCTTT. Translated: CASSGARLNTEAFF.

This clone was recorded at least ten times. V is TRBV18 and J is TRBJ2-4; tentatively, D is TRBD2 (5 bases). V dropped 0 bases and J dropped 4 bases, with 13 bases sitting between them. This CDR3 has 16 amino acids. Per the germline V gene, CDR1 is KGHSH and CDR2 is LQKENI. The CDR3 nucleotides are TGTGCCAGCTCACCACCTCGCGGAGGTCCGAAAAACATTCAGTACTTC. Translated: CASSPPRGGPKNIQYF.

This clone was seen a handful of times. A read error may account for a junction end that differs from germline. This chain links TRBV6-1 with TRBJ2-6; weak D call: TRBD1 (5 bases). CDR3 length equals 14 residues. CDR1 MNHNS and CDR2 SASEGT come from the germline V gene. The CDR3 DNA is TGTGCCAGCAGTGACAGCTCTGGGGCCAACGTCCCGACTTTC. It is translated as CASSDSSGANVPTF.